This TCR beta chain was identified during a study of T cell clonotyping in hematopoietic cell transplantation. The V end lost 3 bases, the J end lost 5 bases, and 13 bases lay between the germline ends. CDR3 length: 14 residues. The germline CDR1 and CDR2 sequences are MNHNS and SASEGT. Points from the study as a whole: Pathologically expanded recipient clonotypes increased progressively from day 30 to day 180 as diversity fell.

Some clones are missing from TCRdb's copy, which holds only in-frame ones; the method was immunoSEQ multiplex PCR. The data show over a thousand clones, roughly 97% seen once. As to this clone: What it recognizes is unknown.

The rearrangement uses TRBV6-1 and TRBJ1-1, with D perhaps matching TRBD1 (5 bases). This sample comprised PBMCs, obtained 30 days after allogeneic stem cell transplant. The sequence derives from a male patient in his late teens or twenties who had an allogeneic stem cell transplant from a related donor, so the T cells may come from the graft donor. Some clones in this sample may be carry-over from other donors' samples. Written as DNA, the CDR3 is TGTGCCAGCAGTGAGCAGGGCCTAGGGACTGAAGCTTTCTTT. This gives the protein CASSEQGLGTEAFF.